Given below is one T cell receptor (beta chain) in context. Its antigen is unknown. This sample stems from a study of memory CD4+ T cells and cytomegalovirus serostatus. Libraries were prepared by immunoSEQ multiplex PCR; TCRdb keeps only in-frame clonotypes and omits some of them. This sample has about 82,000 clones, with 75% to 90% found just once. General study points: The CMV-associated TCR signature appears largely within the CD4+ memory repertoire.

The J segment lost 5 bases and the V segment lost 6 bases, leaving 13 bases of the junction unmatched. Germline lookup yields CDR1 MDHEN and CDR2 SYDVKM. The CDR3 covers 15 residues. Single viable CD3+CD4+CD8-CD45RO+ cells were sorted as the memory CD4+ T cells. Total CD4+ T cells were enriched by CD4 positive selection. The sequenced material came from memory CD4+ T cells from blood. This TCR was recovered from an adult in good health and CMV-seronegative. The chain couples TRBV28 to TRBJ2-7; 7 nucleotides agree with TRBD2. The CDR3 DNA is TGTGCCAGCAGAGAACTTGGGACGGGAGGCCACGAGCAGTACTTC. Amino acids: CASRELGTGGHEQYF.